This T cell receptor (beta chain) is from a study of OX40 agonist ivuxolimab in advanced cancers. Study-wide points: Antigen specificity of clonally expanded peripheral T cells was not established.

Germline-derived CDR1 and CDR2 are SGHVS and FNYEAQ. This CDR3 is built from 15 residues. V shed 4 bases, J shed 4 bases, and the junction held 9 bases outside the gene matches. This clone was picked up one time. Its antigen remains unidentified. The data were produced by immunoSEQ multiplex PCR, yet TCRdb's version contains in-frame clones alone and is incomplete. Here the sample spans approximately 30,000 clones, roughly 84% being singletons. The receptor was derived from an adult with an advanced solid tumor such as melanoma, head and neck, liver or kidney cancer. The material sequenced was CD4+ or CD8+ T cells sorted from blood, taken in a trial of the OX40 agonist ivuxolimab. This chain connects TRBV7-6 to TRBJ2-7; TRBD2 matches 8 bases. Here the CDR3 reads CASSSEAGGGYEQYF. The CDR3 DNA reads TGTGCCAGCAGCTCGGAGGCGGGGGGCGGATACGAGCAGTACTTC. Filled out from reference TRBV7-6 and TRBJ2-7, the complete variable domain reads GAGVSQSPRYKVTKRGQDVALRCDPISGHVSLYWYRQALGQGPEFLTYFNYEAQQDKSGLPNDRFSAERPEGSISTLTIQRTEQRDSAMYRCASSSEAGGGYEQYFGPGTRLTVT.